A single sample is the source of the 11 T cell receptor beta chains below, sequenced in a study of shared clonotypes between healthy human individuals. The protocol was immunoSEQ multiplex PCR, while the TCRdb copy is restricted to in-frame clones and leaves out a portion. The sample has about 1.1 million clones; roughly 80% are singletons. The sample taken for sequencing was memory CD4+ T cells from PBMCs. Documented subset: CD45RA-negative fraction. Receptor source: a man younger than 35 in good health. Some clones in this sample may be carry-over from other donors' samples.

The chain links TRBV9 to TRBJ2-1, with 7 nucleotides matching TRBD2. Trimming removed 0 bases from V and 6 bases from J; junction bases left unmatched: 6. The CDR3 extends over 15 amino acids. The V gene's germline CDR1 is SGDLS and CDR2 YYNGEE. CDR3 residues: CASSVAAGEVNEQFF. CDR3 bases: TGTGCCAGCAGCGTAGCGGCGGGAGAGGTCAATGAGCAGTTCTTC.

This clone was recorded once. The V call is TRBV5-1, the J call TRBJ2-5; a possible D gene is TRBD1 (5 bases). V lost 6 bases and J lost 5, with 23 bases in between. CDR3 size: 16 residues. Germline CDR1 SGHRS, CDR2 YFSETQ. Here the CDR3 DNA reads TGCGCCAGCATACTTACTCCGGGTCAGGGTAGGGAGACCCAGTACTTC. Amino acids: CASILTPGQGRETQYF.

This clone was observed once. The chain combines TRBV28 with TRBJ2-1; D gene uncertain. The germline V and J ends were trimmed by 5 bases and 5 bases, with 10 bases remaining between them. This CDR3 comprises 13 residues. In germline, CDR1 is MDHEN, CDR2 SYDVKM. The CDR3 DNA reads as TGTGCCAGCAGTCCCCCCGTCCACAATGAGCAGTTCTTC. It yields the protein CASSPPVHNEQFF. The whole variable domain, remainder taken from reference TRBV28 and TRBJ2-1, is DVKVTQSSRYLVKRTGEKVFLECVQDMDHENMFWYRQDPGLGLRLIYFSYDVKMKEKGDIPEGYSVSREKKERFSLILESASTNQTSMYLCASSPPVHNEQFFGPGTRLTVL.

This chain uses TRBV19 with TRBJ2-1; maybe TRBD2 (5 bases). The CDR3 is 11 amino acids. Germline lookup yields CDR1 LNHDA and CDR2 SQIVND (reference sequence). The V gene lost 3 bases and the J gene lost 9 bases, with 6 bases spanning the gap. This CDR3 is CASSIRGEQFF. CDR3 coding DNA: TGTGCCAGTAGTATCCGGGGTGAGCAGTTCTTC.

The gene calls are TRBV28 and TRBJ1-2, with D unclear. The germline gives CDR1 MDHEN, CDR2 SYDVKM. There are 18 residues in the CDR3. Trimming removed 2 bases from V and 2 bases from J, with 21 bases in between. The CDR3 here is CASSLSTSPVASNYGYTF. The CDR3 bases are TGTGCCAGCAGTTTAAGCACTTCGCCGGTTGCATCAAACTATGGCTACACCTTC.

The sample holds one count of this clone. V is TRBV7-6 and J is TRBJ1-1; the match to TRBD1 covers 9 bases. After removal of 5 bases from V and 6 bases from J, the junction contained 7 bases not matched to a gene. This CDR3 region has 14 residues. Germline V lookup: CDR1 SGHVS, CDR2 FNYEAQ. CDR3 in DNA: TGTGCCAGCAGCCCAAACAGGGGGCGGGCTGAAGCTTTCTTT. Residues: CASSPNRGRAEAFF.

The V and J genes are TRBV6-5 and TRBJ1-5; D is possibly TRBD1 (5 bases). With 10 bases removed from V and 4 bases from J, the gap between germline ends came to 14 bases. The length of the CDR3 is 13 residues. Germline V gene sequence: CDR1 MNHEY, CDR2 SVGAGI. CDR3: CATGGVGNQPQHF. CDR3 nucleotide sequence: TGTGCCACCGGGGGGGTCGGTAATCAGCCCCAGCATTTT.

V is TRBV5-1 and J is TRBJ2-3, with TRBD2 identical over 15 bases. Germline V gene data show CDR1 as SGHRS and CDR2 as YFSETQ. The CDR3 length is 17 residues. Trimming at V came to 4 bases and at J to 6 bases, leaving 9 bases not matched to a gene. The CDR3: CASSRGLAGGPGDTQYF. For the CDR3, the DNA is TGCGCCAGCAGCCGCGGACTAGCGGGAGGGCCAGGGGATACGCAGTATTTT.

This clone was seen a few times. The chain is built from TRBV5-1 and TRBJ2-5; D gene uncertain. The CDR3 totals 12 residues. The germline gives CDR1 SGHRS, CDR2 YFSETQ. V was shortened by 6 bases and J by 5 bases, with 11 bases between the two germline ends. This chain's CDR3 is CASNNPQETQYF. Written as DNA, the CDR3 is TGCGCCAGCAACAACCCCCAGGAGACCCAGTACTTC.

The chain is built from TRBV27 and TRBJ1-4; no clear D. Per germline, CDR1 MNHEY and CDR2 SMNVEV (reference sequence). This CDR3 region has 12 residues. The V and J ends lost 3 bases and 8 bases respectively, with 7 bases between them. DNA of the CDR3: TGTGCCAGCAGTTTGACGGCCGAAAAACTGTTTTTT. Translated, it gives CASSLTAEKLFF.

In nucleotides, the CDR3 is TGTGCCAGCAGCCCGAAATCACGGGGGGTGAGCACAGATACGCAGTATTTT. Translated: CASSPKSRGVSTDTQYF. The chain combines TRBV5-4 with TRBJ2-3; TRBD2 aligns across 7 bases. Germline V gene data show CDR1 as SGHNT and CDR2 as YYREEE (reference sequence). With 4 bases clipped from V and 0 bases from J, the junction kept 11 bases outside the gene matches. The CDR3 spans 17 residues.